Listed here is a single T cell receptor beta chain. This clone was seen more than once but under ten times. This clone's antigen is unknown. Base qualities are not provided; no much larger clone lies one nucleotide away. V is pruned by 4 bases and J by 5 bases, leaving 6 bases of the junction without a gene match. The CDR3 runs 14 residues from the cysteine to the phenylalanine. Just the 42-base CDR3 DNA is kept, in frame starting at base 1. In the germline V gene, CDR1 corresponds to SGHDN and CDR2 to FVKESK. The cohort was made up of 650 to 700 healthy bone marrow donors. At the time of sampling, every cohort member was nominally healthy, though immune exposures that went unrecorded were likely present. The donor was CMV seropositive and belonged to the group of a few hundred seropositive cohort members. Each donor provided a peripheral blood sample, and peripheral blood mononuclear cells were used for TCR beta sequencing. The Qiagen DNeasy Blood Extraction Kit was used to extract genomic DNA from the blood cell samples.

This sample was taken from a study of cytomegalovirus exposure and HLA in healthy donors (dated by TCRdb to 2016 to 2017). At the level of the whole study: An earlier analysis of 587 of the donors reported about 280 Gb of sequence data and around 110 million unique TCR beta sequences obtained from approximately 180 million T cells. Alongside the repertoire data, information on donor age, sex, ethnicity and CMV serostatus was compiled. About 320 gigabases of sequencing data and approximately 84 million unique TCR sequences were included in an early release covering roughly 600 HLA-typed donors. The T cell repertoires of several hundred subjects were profiled by immunosequencing and related to cytomegalovirus serostatus. Four to six DR-DQ haplotypes were handled as single units for association and clustering because linkage in the cohort was strong. An earlier analysis of fewer than 750 of the donors used high-throughput TCR beta sequencing to judge whether each TCR beta V gene segment behaved as functional or pseudogenic. On average, approximately 250,000 unique TCR beta nucleotide sequences were sequenced per donor among 398 genotyped donors of the cohort, with roughly a sixth of those sequences being non-productive. The study aimed to test whether signatures of past pathogen exposure could be identified by cataloging public T cell receptors. HLA typing included class I and class II loci at four-digit resolution. Typing coverage varied by locus: 629-630 donors for A, B, C, DRB1 and DQB1; 500 to 550 for DQA1; around 610 for DPA1; 400 to 480 for DPB1. Along with the approximately 650-subject first cohort, a separate validation cohort of more than 90 different subjects was used. High-throughput TCR immunosequencing, statistical association of individual TCRs with disease status, and machine learning were combined to predict cytomegalovirus infection status. To study patterns of TCR occurrence, a later analysis re-analyzed previously published TCR beta repertoires from more than 550 donors and added high-resolution HLA genotyping. Rather than using new phenotypic data, the later analysis identified candidate immune exposures from TCR beta sequences and from how often those sequences occurred across donors. Of the approximately 400 genotyped donors, roughly 80% were placed in the genetic ancestry cluster associated with self-reported Caucasian donors. Genome-wide SNP genotypes for about 65% of the roughly 670 donors were used in a later genetic analysis, which treated that subset as a discovery cohort. All discovery cohort repertoires had been generated using a single sequencing platform.

General conclusions and limits of the study: In a later analysis, TCR association rates were found to vary across HLA loci, with the most associated TCRs seen for DRB1 alleles and the fewest for HLA-C alleles. The study gave a list of some 150 TCR beta chains associated with cytomegalovirus. Because counts were too low, 15 to 20 rarely observed V segments, including chromosome 9 orphons, were excluded from the earlier analysis of several hundred of the donors. A later analysis found that most CMV-associated TCR beta chains appeared HLA-restricted, with HLA associations seemingly driven largely by CMV exposure. Some IMGT-functional V segments, including TRBV6-2 and TRBV6-3, could not be distinguished by the 87-base-pair reads and were therefore excluded. According to a later analysis, parvovirus B19, influenza, CMV and Epstein-Barr virus appeared linked to several top co-occurrence clusters. The cohort was sequenced for TCR beta chains only, and without alpha or paired-chain data the features that could be detected were limited. When HLA alleles, especially DR and DQ, strongly co-occurred, attributing TCR associations to individual alleles was difficult. The classifier was reported to diagnose cytomegalovirus status with high specificity and sensitivity in both the original cohort and the validation cohort. Compared with the approximately 720-donor mean, donors in an Asian-associated ancestry cluster had fewer N-insertions in productive TCRs, according to a later genetic analysis. In vitro tests confirmed that a few of the cytomegalovirus-associated TCR beta chains recognize cytomegalovirus antigens. A further reported finding was that TCR beta sequences accurately predicted the HLA-A and HLA-B alleles for most subjects in the first cohort. Most TCR sequences were observed very rarely across donors, whereas some public TCRs were present in many individuals. Because HLA typing was missing for some donors at each locus, association tests included only the typed subset. Sequencing depth was assumed to be roughly uniform across donors in the presence/absence analyses, though that assumption may not hold. Specific HLA alleles were associated with some 15,000 TCR beta sequences at a false discovery rate of 0.05 in a later analysis. In a later analysis, HLA-associated TCR beta chains showed more clonal expansion and lower generation probabilities than non-associated chains that were equally common. The only immune exposure information available for the cohort was CMV serostatus. A cluster of highly shared sequence variants was judged likely to be a technical artifact of the sequencing pipeline. The authors suggested that the approach could potentially be extended to other disease states and immunological phenotypes. Correlated functional status among segregating V segments might reflect linkage disequilibrium, but an unknown experimental factor could not be ruled out. V-gene and J-gene trimming of TCR beta chains was associated with a missense DCLRE1C variant in a later genetic analysis, and the association was replicated in an independent cohort. An earlier analysis of several hundred of the donors showed that most TCR beta V segments appeared in productive rearrangements either about 87% or about 30% of the time, which broadly matched IMGT annotations.

Library generation was performed with the immunoSEQ multiplex PCR assay. The multiplex PCR relied on a mix of 60 forward primers for TCR Vbeta segments and 13 reverse primers for TCR Jbeta segments. Amplification of the CDR3 region of rearranged TCR beta genes was performed with a multiplex PCR assay on genomic DNA. The amplified TCR beta libraries were sequenced on the Illumina HiSeq System as 87-base-pair reads. In the source study's methods: A later analysis counted some 74 million unique TCR beta chains across the 600 to 850 repertoires, and roughly 11 million of these chains were shared by at least two donors. Raw reads were error-corrected and collapsed into unique sequences with a nearest-neighbor algorithm that merged closely related sequences to remove PCR and sequencing errors. V, D and J gene segments were assigned by aligning CDR3 sequences to IMGT reference sequences. Each retained sequence needed at least a six-nucleotide match to both a V gene segment and a J gene segment. Rearrangements were classified as productive when the CDR3 lacked stop codons and remained in frame with V and J, and all other rearrangements were classified as non-productive. CDR3 was defined according to IMGT convention as the region running from the second conserved V-encoded cysteine to the conserved J-encoded phenylalanine. The earlier analysis of 500 to 600 of the donors excluded sequences that lacked an unambiguous match to a single V gene segment. In an earlier analysis of almost 600 of the donors, a V segment was called functional when productive rearrangements were above 56.7%, and segregating when the standard deviation between donors exceeded 5%. To diagnose cytomegalovirus status from the catalog of TCR beta chain sequences, a statistical classification framework was built. A later analysis assigned V and J genes by comparing TCR nucleotide sequences with IMGT/GENE-DB human TR gene sequences. In a later analysis, CDR3 sequences and most-parsimonious VDJ recombination scenarios were assigned using the TCRdist pipeline. A later analysis defined each TCR beta chain by its CDR3 amino acid sequence plus V-gene family, and excluded reads lacking a unique V-gene family. To address suspected cross-contamination and a sequencing artifact, a later analysis removed 550 to 750 highly shared, low-generation-probability nucleotide sequences. For each public chain, a later analysis derived a clonal expansion index from normalized ranks of inferred template counts within each repertoire. In a later analysis, generation probabilities were computed with a VDJ recombination model fitted to out-of-frame rearrangements, and the resulting probabilities were checked against IGoR. A later analysis scored TCR-TCR, TCR-HLA and TCR-CMV co-occurrence with hypergeometric tests, applying a repertoire-size bias correction to TCR pairs. A later analysis estimated false discovery rates by permuting HLA or CMV assignments 20 times. In a later analysis, co-occurring TCRs were grouped using DBSCAN, and TCRdist sequence similarity was added for clustering within HLA-allele-positive subsets. Co-occurrence clustering excluded repertoires with fewer than 30,000 or more than 120,000 public chains, plus five with anomalous nucleotide sharing. The immuneACCESS repertoire file appears here via TCRdb, limited to in-frame rearrangements. These files lack a portion of the clones; in checked studies, under half of the deficit traces to unresolved V genes, and the cause of the others is not known. The DNA gave D and trimming, while V, J and clone size come from that table. The sample data list 82,000 or so clones, and 10% of these were observed just once. The ten largest clones capture roughly a quarter of the sample.

This TCR came from a man between 60 and 75 years old in good health and CMV-seropositive. Sequenced material: PBMCs. The V and J genes are TRBV14 and TRBJ1-1, with TRBD1 matching 8 junction bases. The DNA sequence reads TGTGCCAGCAGCCGCGACAGGGGAGAAACTGAAGCTTTCTTT. Its amino acids are CASSRDRGETEAFF.